Below, 11 T cell receptor beta chains from the same sample are listed, as sequenced in a study of OX40 agonist ivuxolimab in advanced cancers. Method: immunoSEQ multiplex PCR; TCRdb's copy keeps in-frame clones and lacks some. The sample lists about 61,000 clones, around 83% occurring once. Material: CD4+ or CD8+ T cells sorted from blood, obtained in a trial of the OX40 agonist ivuxolimab. The receptors here all came from an adult with an advanced solid tumor such as melanoma, head and neck, liver or kidney cancer.

CDR3 residues: CASSDTGLAGADTQYF. The CDR3 nucleotides are TGTGCCAGTAGTGATACCGGACTAGCGGGCGCAGATACGCAGTATTTT. V usage is TRBV19 and J usage is TRBJ2-3, with 11 bases fitting TRBD2. The CDR3 contains 16 residues. Losses at the gene ends were 5 bases for V and 4 bases for J; bases not matched to a gene: 8. Germline CDR1 reads LNHDA; CDR2 reads SQIVND (reference sequence).

The gene calls are TRBV30 and TRBJ1-2; D not certain. Germline loops: CDR1 GTSNPN, CDR2 SVGIG (reference sequence). This CDR3 is 14 amino acids long. V was pared by 6 bases and J by 3 bases, with 17 bases between. The CDR3 DNA is TGTGCCTGCACAAAAACCAACACGGACTATGGCTACACCTTC. Residues: CACTKTNTDYGYTF. The whole variable domain, remainder taken from reference TRBV30 and TRBJ1-2, is SQTIHQWPATLVQPVGSPLSLECTVEGTSNPNLYWYRQAAGRGLQLLFYSVGIGQISSEVPQNLSASRPQDRQFILSSKKLLLSDSGFYLCACTKTNTDYGYTFGSGTRLTVV.

CDR3 sequence: CASSLVGGLSYNEQFF. The CDR3 bases are TGTGCCAGCAGCTTAGTTGGCGGCCTCTCCTACAATGAGCAGTTCTTC. The genes are TRBV7-8 and TRBJ2-1; D is unresolved. The CDR3 loop spans 16 amino acids. Germline CDR1 and CDR2: SGHVS and FQNEAQ. Trimming took off 1 base at V and 0 bases at J, with 10 bases between the two ends.

Only a few counts were recorded for this clone. The chain combines TRBV7-8 with TRBJ2-5, with D maybe TRBD2 (5 bases). The length of the CDR3 is 15 residues. Deletions cut 1 base from V and 4 bases from J, with 13 bases between. Germline-derived CDR1 and CDR2 are SGHVS and FQNEAQ. The DNA of the CDR3 is TGTGCCAGCAGCTTAGGTGACTCCGGAGGAGAGACCCAGTACTTC. It encodes CASSLGDSGGETQYF.

The chain uses TRBV19 and TRBJ1-3, with a tentative D call TRBD1 (6 bases). The CDR3 sequence is 15 residues long. Trimming left V 6 bases short and J 0 bases short, with 12 bases between. Germline assignment: CDR1 LNHDA and CDR2 SQIVND (reference sequence). The CDR3 DNA is TGTGCCAGTAGAACTACAGGGAGCTCTGGAAACACCATATATTTT. This translates into CASRTTGSSGNTIYF.

This chain joins TRBV10-1 and TRBJ1-1; D uncertain. This CDR3 region has 12 residues. Germline lookup yields CDR1 WNHNN and CDR2 SYGVQD (reference sequence). The V end lost 7 bases, the J end lost 6 bases, and 12 bases lay between the germline ends. The CDR3 coding sequence is TGCGCCAGCATCGCCACCGTCGCTGAAGCTTTCTTT. Translating gives CASIATVAEAFF.

This clone has only one observation. The chain employs TRBV29-1 and TRBJ2-7; D remains unclear. Trimming shortened V by 3 bases and J by 5 bases, and 11 bases separated the two germline ends. This CDR3 has 12 amino acids. The germline CDR1 and CDR2 sequences are SQVTM and ANQGSEA. CDR3 loop: CSVDAGSDEQYF. As DNA, the CDR3 is TGCAGCGTTGATGCAGGATCGGACGAGCAGTACTTC.

This sequence joins TRBV7-2 and TRBJ1-2; D unresolved. Between the trimmed V and J ends, which lost 1 base and 4 bases, there was a span of 4 bases. Looked up from germline, CDR1 is SGHTA and CDR2 is FQGNSA. The CDR3 contains 12 residues. This CDR3 is CASSLVPYGYTF. The CDR3 DNA is TGTGCCAGCAGCTTAGTACCCTATGGCTACACCTTC.

The V gene is TRBV30, the J gene TRBJ2-3; perhaps TRBD1 as D (5 bases). The CDR3 spans 16 residues. V shed 0 bases and J shed 6 bases, with 19 bases lying between them. CDR1 is GTSNPN and CDR2 is SVGIG in the germline V gene (reference sequence). The CDR3, as DNA: TGTGCCTGGAGTGTACCCGGCCCAGGGAAGGGGGATACGCAGTATTTT. It specifies CAWSVPGPGKGDTQYF.

The chain joins TRBV11-3 to TRBJ1-1; no reliable D call. The CDR3 extends over 17 amino acids. The ends were cut back, 2 bases at V and 0 bases at J, with 16 bases in the middle. Germline assignment: CDR1 SGHNT and CDR2 YENEEA. The CDR3 loop reads CASSLKVSPTMNTEAFF. The CDR3 region has the DNA TGTGCCAGCAGCTTAAAGGTCTCCCCTACTATGAACACTGAAGCTTTCTTT.

The chain carries TRBV19 and TRBJ1-2; no reliable D call. Germline-derived CDR1 and CDR2 are LNHDA and SQIVND (reference sequence). V was pared by 4 bases and J by 4 bases, with 13 bases between. CDR3 length: 14 amino acids. In DNA form, the CDR3 reads TGTGCCAGTAGTAAGGGAGGCATAAGCTATGGCTACACCTTC. Its protein product is CASSKGGISYGYTF. Using reference TRBV19 and TRBJ1-2 for the parts outside the CDR3, the full variable domain is DGGITQSPKYLFRKEGQNVTLSCEQNLNHDAMYWYRQDPGQGLRLIYYSQIVNDFQKGDIAEGYSVSREKKESFPLTVTSAQKNPTAFYLCASSKGGISYGYTFGSGTRLTVV.